The 30 T cell receptor beta chains given below trace back to one sample, sequenced in a study of beta chain features in type 1 diabetes. Their antigens remain unidentified. The investigators reverse transcribed all of the isolated RNA, so they sequenced expressed TCRB transcripts. The repertoire was sequenced with immunoSEQ multiplex PCR; TCRdb's copy has only in-frame clones and lacks some. The table shows 25,000 to 30,000 clones, with 55% to 60% occurring only once. Findings and caveats of the study: For Type 1 diabetes patients, all four CD4+ subsets carried TCRB CDR3s that were moderately but significantly shorter.

The sample was Tregs from blood. All receptors derive from a woman younger than 35 with type 1 diabetes.

This clone has just a few counts. The chain joins TRBV7-3 to TRBJ2-3; TRBD2 is a possible D gene (7 bases). V was trimmed by 2 bases and J by 6 bases, leaving 15 bases between them. There are 15 residues in the CDR3. CDR1 is SGHTA, CDR2 FQGTGA, per germline. CDR3: CASSLGGAVFDTQYF. DNA of the CDR3: TGTGCCAGCAGCTTAGGGGGGGCCGTGTTCGATACGCAGTATTTT. Drawing the rest from reference TRBV7-3 and TRBJ2-3, the complete variable domain is GAGVSQTPSNKVTEKGKYVELRCDPISGHTALYWYRQSLGQGPEFLIYFQGTGAADDSGLPNDRFFAVRPEGSVSTLKIQRTERGDSAVYLCASSLGGAVFDTQYFGPGTRLTVL.

The chain carries TRBV6-1 and TRBJ1-5; 9 bases agree with TRBD1. The junction had 6 bases not matched to a gene; V was cut back by 6 bases and J by 6 bases. The CDR3 is 14 amino acids. From germline, CDR1 is MNHNS and CDR2 SASEGT. The CDR3 sequence: CASSGWTGVQPQHF. The DNA for the CDR3 is TGTGCCAGCAGCGGCTGGACAGGGGTTCAGCCCCAGCATTTT.

V usage is TRBV4-3 and J usage is TRBJ1-2; 7 bases agree with TRBD1. This CDR3 region has 13 residues. The V gene's germline CDR1 is LGHNA and CDR2 YSLEER. V lost 0 bases, J lost 8 bases, and 3 bases stayed unmatched. The CDR3 is CASSQERDSGYTF. CDR3 coding DNA: TGCGCCAGCAGCCAAGAAAGGGACAGCGGCTACACCTTC.

The rearrangement uses TRBV29-1 and TRBJ1-2, with D possibly TRBD1 on 6 matching bases. Germline V gives CDR1 SQVTM, CDR2 ANQGSEA. The CDR3 loop spans 13 amino acids. Between the trimmed V and J ends, which lost 5 bases and 6 bases, there was a span of 16 bases. CDR3 in DNA: TGCAGCGTTTCACCGGGGGGCCGCGATGGCTACACCTTC. Protein sequence: CSVSPGGRDGYTF.

This clone has more than one count but fewer than ten. The rearrangement links TRBV6-1 to TRBJ1-5; 7 nucleotides agree with TRBD1. Trimming removed 6 bases from V and 7 bases from J; junction bases left unmatched: 6. Germline V gene data show CDR1 as MNHNS and CDR2 as SASEGT. CDR3 length equals 13 residues. This chain's CDR3 is CASSASGGQPQHF. DNA of the CDR3: TGTGCCAGCAGCGCGTCAGGGGGACAGCCCCAGCATTTT.

The sample holds a few counts of this clone. The J gene is TRBJ2-2, the V gene TRBV7-6; 8 bases align to TRBD1. CDR1 is SGHVS and CDR2 is FNYEAQ in the germline V gene. There are 16 residues in the CDR3. V gave up 5 bases and J gave up 0 bases; unmatched junction bases: 5. CDR3 region: CASSLRQGSNTGELFF. The CDR3 bases are TGTGCCAGCAGCCTTAGACAGGGGTCGAACACCGGGGAGCTGTTTTTT.

The chain joins TRBV5-4 to TRBJ2-7; D might be TRBD1 (7 bases). V was clipped by 4 bases and J by 4 bases, with 18 bases between them. CDR3 length: 15 amino acids. Germline CDR1 is SGHNT and CDR2 is YYREEE (reference sequence). CDR3 bases: TGTGCCAGCAGCCCAGCAGGGGGGCTGGTTTACGAGCAGTACTTC. Residues: CASSPAGGLVYEQYF. Filled out from reference TRBV5-4 and TRBJ2-7, the complete variable domain reads ETGVTQSPTHLIKTRGQQVTLRCSSQSGHNTVSWYQQALGQGPQFIFQYYREEENGRGNFPPRFSGLQFPNYSSELNVNALELDDSALYLCASSPAGGLVYEQYFGPGTRLTVT.

This CDR3 reads CASSLVGQGDSGELFF. CDR3 DNA sequence: TGTGCCAGCAGCTTGGTGGGGCAGGGTGATTCCGGGGAGCTGTTTTTT. The V and J genes are TRBV5-6 and TRBJ2-2; D is perhaps TRBD1 (5 bases). CDR3 length equals 16 residues. V lost 0 bases, J lost 6 bases, and 15 bases lay in between. Looked up from germline, CDR1 is SGHDT and CDR2 is YYEEEE.

V and J are TRBV2 and TRBJ1-2, with 9 bases lining up with TRBD1. With V trimmed by 7 bases and J by 5 bases, 8 bases remained unmatched. The germline V gene encodes CDR1 SNHLY and CDR2 FYNNEI. CDR3 length equals 14 residues. For the CDR3, the DNA is TGTGCCAGCACAGGAGACAGGGGGTTTTATGGCTACACCTTC. This translates into CASTGDRGFYGYTF.

The chain combines TRBV7-9 with TRBJ1-3; D call uncertain. Germline CDR1 reads SEHNR; CDR2 reads FQNEAQ (reference sequence). V lost 5 bases, J lost 0 bases, and 11 bases lay in between. The CDR3 totals 15 residues. The DNA of the CDR3 is TGTGCCAGCAGCCGCCCCGGGAGCTCTGGAAACACCATATATTTT. It is translated as CASSRPGSSGNTIYF.

The rearrangement uses TRBV5-4 and TRBJ2-3, with TRBD2 identical over 8 bases. The germline V gene has CDR1 SGHNT and CDR2 YYREEE (reference sequence). V lost 0 bases to trimming and J lost 6 bases; unmatched junction nucleotides: 6. CDR3 length: 15 amino acids. CDR3 sequence reads: CASSLAGGLDDTQYF. The CDR3 region has the DNA TGTGCCAGCAGCTTGGCCGGGGGACTAGATGATACGCAGTATTTT.

This clone was seen just once. Compared with germline, one end of the junction differs, possibly owing to a read error. V and J are TRBV19 and TRBJ2-3; a weak D match, TRBD2 (5 bases). The length of the CDR3 is 14 residues. Germline assignment: CDR1 LNHDA and CDR2 SQIVND (reference sequence). The CDR3 protein is CASSTPGSSDTQYF. CDR3 in DNA: TGTGCCAGTAGTACCCCGGGATCATCAGACACGCAGTATTTT.

This clone was seen a few times. The V and J genes are TRBV19 and TRBJ2-1, with 14 bases identical to TRBD2. Germline assignment: CDR1 LNHDA and CDR2 SQIVND (reference sequence). J lost 6 bases, V lost 5 bases, and 6 bases had no gene match. The CDR3 is 16 residues long. CDR3 bases: TGTGCCAGTAGTCCCATTGGGACTAGCGGGAGCAATGAGCAGTTCTTC. Amino acids: CASSPIGTSGSNEQFF.

There are a few counts of this clone. This chain uses TRBV14 with TRBJ2-7; TRBD1 matches at 11 bases. CDR1 is SGHDN, CDR2 FVKESK, per germline. Trimming at V came to 2 bases and at J to 6 bases, leaving 6 bases not matched to a gene. CDR3 length equals 15 residues. In DNA, the CDR3 is TGTGCCAGCAGCCAAACTGGGGGACAGGGGGTCGAGCAGTACGTC. Protein product: CASSQTGGQGVEQYV.

A word on this clone: The same CDR3 can be traced to other DNA sequences in this sample. This chain links TRBV6-6 with TRBJ1-5, with 8 bases identical to TRBD1. The trim removed 7 bases at V and 0 bases at J, leaving 5 bases unmatched. The germline V gene encodes CDR1 MNHNY and CDR2 SVGAGI (reference sequence). The CDR3 runs to 15 residues. DNA of the CDR3: TGTGCCAGCACCCGACAGGGGAATAGCAATCAGCCCCAGCATTTT. This encodes CASTRQGNSNQPQHF.

The chain has TRBV2 and TRBJ1-2; the D gene is possibly TRBD1 (6 bases). The V end lost 5 bases, the J end lost 7 bases, and 14 bases lay between the germline ends. This CDR3 is built from 13 residues. Germline V gene data show CDR1 as SNHLY and CDR2 as FYNNEI. The CDR3 coding sequence is TGTGCCAGCAGTACAGGGATAAGGGGTGGCTACACCTTC. This gives the protein CASSTGIRGGYTF.

The chain recombines TRBV7-2 with TRBJ1-6; D remains unclear. This CDR3 is 16 amino acids long. Trimming shortened V by 1 base and J by 0 bases, and 7 bases separated the two germline ends. The germline gives CDR1 SGHTA, CDR2 FQGNSA. The CDR3 here is CASSLGGGSYNSPLHF. The DNA of the CDR3 is TGTGCCAGCAGCTTAGGCGGCGGCTCCTATAATTCACCCCTCCACTTT.

A few counts support this clone. The CDR3 spells CSASGESKQYF. CDR3 sequence (DNA): TGCAGTGCCTCTGGAGAATCTAAACAGTATTTT. The chain combines TRBV20-1 with TRBJ2-3; D gene uncertain. V was trimmed by 6 bases and J by 12 bases, leaving 16 bases between them. The germline V gene encodes CDR1 DFQATT and CDR2 SNEGSKA (reference sequence). The CDR3 loop spans 11 amino acids.

The chain couples TRBV4-3 to TRBJ2-2; D not certain. This CDR3 has 15 amino acids. The V gene's germline CDR1 is LGHNA and CDR2 YSLEER. V lost 0 bases and J 4 bases, leaving 9 bases between the germline ends. Written as DNA, the CDR3 is TGCGCCAGCAGCCAAGATCCACCGCGCACCGGGGAGCTGTTTTTT. Translating gives CASSQDPPRTGELFF.

The chain joins TRBV7-9 to TRBJ2-1, with 10 bases fitting TRBD2. V shed 0 bases, J shed 0 bases, and the junction held 5 bases outside the gene matches. CDR1 SEHNR and CDR2 FQNEAQ come from the germline V gene (reference sequence). The CDR3 sequence is 18 residues long. The CDR3 DNA sequence: TGTGCCAGCAGCTTAGCATTACTAGCGGGGAGCTCCTACAATGAGCAGTTCTTC. Its translation: CASSLALLAGSSYNEQFF.

The CDR3 region is CSVSGQGGETQYF. DNA of the CDR3: TGCAGCGTTTCGGGACAGGGGGGAGAGACCCAGTACTTC. The chain combines TRBV29-1 with TRBJ2-5; 11 bases are shared with TRBD1. The length of the CDR3 is 13 residues. CDR1 is SQVTM, CDR2 ANQGSEA, per germline. Trimming at V came to 5 bases and at J to 4 bases, leaving 3 bases not matched to a gene.

CDR3 nucleotides: TGCGCCAGCAGCTTGGCCCAGCCAGGGGGCAATGAAGCTTTCTTT. It yields the protein CASSLAQPGGNEAFF. This chain links TRBV5-1 with TRBJ1-1; 8 bases agree with TRBD1. CDR3 size: 15 residues. Germline V lookup: CDR1 SGHRS, CDR2 YFSETQ. J gave up 7 bases and V 0 bases, and 8 bases lay outside the gene matches.

V is TRBV7-2 and J is TRBJ1-6; 8 nucleotides agree with TRBD1. The CDR3 totals 15 residues. CDR1 and CDR2 (germline): SGHTA, FQGNSA. J lost 8 bases, V lost 4 bases, and 7 bases had no gene match. CDR3 sequence reads: CASSSRTGTHSPLHF. CDR3 coding DNA: TGTGCCAGCAGCTCCCGGACAGGGACTCATTCACCCCTCCACTTT.

This clone was detected a few times. The chain is built from TRBV28 and TRBJ2-1; 7 bases match TRBD2. CDR3 length equals 12 residues. Losses at the gene ends were 7 bases for V and 7 bases for J; bases not matched to a gene: 4. From germline, CDR1 is MDHEN and CDR2 SYDVKM. Here the CDR3 DNA reads TGTGCCAGCAAAACCGGGAGGAATGAGCAGTTCTTC. It yields the protein CASKTGRNEQFF. Supplemented by reference TRBV28 and TRBJ2-1, the full variable domain reads DVKVTQSSRYLVKRTGEKVFLECVQDMDHENMFWYRQDPGLGLRLIYFSYDVKMKEKGDIPEGYSVSREKKERFSLILESASTNQTSMYLCASKTGRNEQFFGPGTRLTVL.

Concerning this clone itself: Other DNA sequences from this sample encode an identical CDR3 as well. The chain employs TRBV28 and TRBJ1-1, with 9 bases aligning to TRBD1. Germline-derived CDR1 and CDR2 are MDHEN and SYDVKM. After removal of 6 bases from V and 5 bases from J, the junction contained 10 bases not matched to a gene. The CDR3 is 15 residues long. The CDR3 DNA sequence: TGTGCCAGCAGCCCGCCGGGACAGGGAGTTACTGAAGCTTTCTTT. Residues: CASSPPGQGVTEAFF.

The chain is built from TRBV18 and TRBJ2-5, with TRBD2 as a possible D gene (5 bases). The J call is doubtful: the DNA matches TRBJ2-7 better. This CDR3 has 15 residues. Germline values: CDR1 KGHSH, CDR2 LQKENI. The DNA for the CDR3 is TGTGCCAGCTCACCATCCGCCGGGGAAGACTACGAGCAGTACTTC. It translates to CASSPSAGEDYEQYF.

This clone was picked up a small number of times. V gene TRBV5-4 combines with J gene TRBJ2-5; 7 nucleotides line up with TRBD1. V lost 3 bases to trimming and J lost 2 bases; unmatched junction nucleotides: 1. Germline CDR1 SGHNT, CDR2 YYREEE (reference sequence). The CDR3 has 13 residues. The CDR3 DNA follows: TGTGCCAGCAGCTCCAGGGGGCAAGAGACCCAGTACTTC. Its translation: CASSSRGQETQYF.

The chain uses TRBV2 and TRBJ2-7, with no clear D. Trimming removed 1 base from V and 3 bases from J, with 13 bases in between. This CDR3 has 15 amino acids. The germline gives CDR1 SNHLY, CDR2 FYNNEI. The CDR3 region has the DNA TGTGCCAGCAGTGAAGTAGAACCGAGATACTACGAGCAGTACGTC. Amino acid sequence: CASSEVEPRYYEQYV.

J is TRBJ2-1 and V is TRBV28, with TRBD1 matching 9 bases. Trimming cost V 4 bases and J 10 bases; bases outside gene matches: 11. The CDR3 is 15 residues long. Germline V gene sequence: CDR1 MDHEN, CDR2 SYDVKM. CDR3 coding DNA: TGTGCCAGCAGTTCTACCCGGACAGGGGCCGAGGAGCAGTTCTTC. Translated, it gives CASSSTRTGAEEQFF.

V gene TRBV29-1 combines with J gene TRBJ1-5, with a tentative D call TRBD1 (5 bases). The V gene lost 6 bases and the J gene lost 5 bases, with 14 bases spanning the gap. Looked up from germline, CDR1 is SQVTM and CDR2 is ANQGSEA. The CDR3 has 13 amino acids. CDR3 in amino acids: CSVAQDIYQPQHF. CDR3 bases: TGCAGCGTCGCCCAGGACATATATCAGCCCCAGCATTTT. The variable domain in full, completed from reference TRBV29-1 and TRBJ1-5, reads SAVISQKPSRDICQRGTSLTIQCQVDSQVTMMFWYRQQPGQSLTLIATANQGSEATYESGFVIDKFPISRPNLTFSTLTVSNMSPEDSSIYLCSVAQDIYQPQHFGDGTRLSIL.